This is a list of T cell receptor beta chains from one sample in a study of control samples from healthy donors and cancer patients. Assay used: immunoSEQ multiplex PCR; TCRdb lists only in-frame clones, some missing. In the table there are over 200,000 clones, roughly 82% of which are singletons. The material sequenced was PBMCs. The receptors shown here come from a woman aged 55-70 years with lung cancer. CDR3s include the opening cysteine and the closing phenylalanine or tryptophan. The D gene is left open where the match is weak. Not every row has a clone size; where given, it reads once, few, many or a size class.

V: TRBV5-6
size: NA
J: TRBJ2-7
D: NA
CDR3: CASSSGLPAPEQYF
DNA: TGTGCCAGCAGCAGCGGCCTCCCTGCCCCCGAGCAGTACTTC

V: TRBV5-1
size: NA
J: TRBJ1-3
D: NA
CDR3: CASSSQAAGNTIYF
DNA: TGCGCCAGCAGCTCTCAGGCTGCTGGAAACACCATATATTTT

V: TRBV7-6
size: NA
J: TRBJ1-6
D: NA
CDR3: CASSLARAGNSPLHF
DNA: TGTGCCAGCAGCTTAGCGAGGGCTGGGAATTCACCCCTCCACTTT

V: TRBV27
size: NA
J: TRBJ1-6
D: TRBD1
CDR3: CASSFGDRGSPLHF
DNA: TGTGCCAGCAGTTTCGGGGACAGGGGGTCACCCCTCCACTTT

V: TRBV6-5
size: once
J: TRBJ2-7
D: NA
CDR3: CASSYSRGGSSYEQYF
DNA: TGTGCCAGCAGTTACTCTCGCGGCGGTTCCTCCTACGAGCAGTACTTC

V: TRBV7-8
size: NA
J: TRBJ1-2
D: NA
CDR3: CASSLGIGGYTF
DNA: TGTGCCAGCAGCTTAGGGATAGGGGGCTACACCTTC

V: TRBV6-5
size: NA
J: TRBJ2-7
D: TRBD1
CDR3: CASSSVDRGPYEQYF
DNA: TGTGCCAGCAGTTCCGTGGACAGGGGACCCTACGAGCAGTACTTC

V: TRBV28
size: NA
J: TRBJ1-6
D: NA
CDR3: CASTERGISSPLHF
DNA: TGTGCCAGCACCGAGAGGGGGATCAGTTCACCCCTCCACTTT

V: TRBV11-2
size: NA
J: TRBJ2-1
D: NA
CDR3: CASSFGDNEQFF
DNA: TGTGCCAGCAGCTTCGGTGACAATGAGCAGTTCTTC

V: TRBV10-2
size: NA
J: TRBJ1-5
D: NA
CDR3: CASSEHLSNQPQHF
DNA: TGCGCCAGCAGTGAGCACTTGTCAAATCAGCCCCAGCATTTT

V: TRBV28
size: NA
J: TRBJ2-7
D: TRBD1
CDR3: CASSLNPWTGNYEQYF
DNA: TGTGCCAGCAGTTTAAACCCCTGGACAGGGAACTACGAGCAGTACTTC

V: TRBV4-2
size: NA
J: TRBJ1-2
D: NA
CDR3: CASSQDLSHRGNYGYTF
DNA: TGTGCCAGCAGCCAAGATCTGAGCCACCGGGGGAACTATGGCTACACCTTC

V: TRBV3-1/TRBV3-2
size: NA
J: TRBJ2-7
D: NA
CDR3: CASSQEPHEQYF
DNA: TGTGCCAGCAGCCAAGAGCCCCACGAGCAGTACTTC

V: TRBV10-3
size: NA
J: TRBJ1-1
D: TRBD1
CDR3: CAINGGQGQAFF
DNA: TGTGCCATCAACGGAGGACAGGGGCAAGCTTTCTTT

V: TRBV2
size: NA
J: TRBJ2-1
D: NA
CDR3: CASSGSGVNEQFF
DNA: TGTGCCAGCAGTGGGTCGGGGGTGAATGAGCAGTTCTTC